The entry below gives a single T cell receptor beta chain sequence along with its context. Its cognate antigen is unknown. The data were obtained in a study of CD8 T cells in Susac syndrome. Overall study: Sequencing included Susac syndrome patients, roughly six of them with active disease and roughly eight in remission. At the time their blood was drawn, patients with Susac syndrome were either therapy-naive, on corticosteroids (with some of them also receiving intravenous immunoglobulin), or on intravenous immunoglobulin alone. Study results and limitations: The study recognized that the number of individuals in its TCR sequencing and HLA analysis was relatively small.

Germline lookup yields CDR1 WSHSY and CDR2 SAAADI. This CDR3 spans 14 amino acids. With 6 bases removed from V and 8 bases from J, the gap between germline ends came to 17 bases. An input of about 0.45 to 1 ug of RNA was subjected to reverse transcription using random hexamers. TCRdb re-derived calls from the immunoSEQ multiplex PCR reads in MiXCR, one entry per CDR3 protein. The table shows 85,000 to 120,000 distinct CDR3 sequences, with around 94% occurring only once. The chain combines TRBV10-2 with TRBJ2-4; TRBD1 might be the D (6 bases). This clonotype was sampled from a human donor with Susac syndrome. The sample was CD8+ T cells from PBMCs. The CDR3 sequence: CASRTVGGSDIQYF. The CDR3 region has the DNA TGCGCCAGCAGAACTGTAGGGGGTTCGGACATTCAGTACTTC.